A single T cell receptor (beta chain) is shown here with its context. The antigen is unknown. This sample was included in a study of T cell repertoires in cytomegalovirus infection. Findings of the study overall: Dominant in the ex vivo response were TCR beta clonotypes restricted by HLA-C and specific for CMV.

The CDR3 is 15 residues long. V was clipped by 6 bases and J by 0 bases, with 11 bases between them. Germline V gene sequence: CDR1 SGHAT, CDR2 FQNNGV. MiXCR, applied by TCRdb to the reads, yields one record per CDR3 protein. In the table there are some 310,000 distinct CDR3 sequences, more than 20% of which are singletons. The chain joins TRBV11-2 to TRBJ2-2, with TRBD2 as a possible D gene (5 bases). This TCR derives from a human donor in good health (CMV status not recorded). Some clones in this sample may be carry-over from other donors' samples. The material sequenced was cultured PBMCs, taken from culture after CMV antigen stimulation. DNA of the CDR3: TGTGCCAGCAGACTCGGAGGAACGAACACCGGGGAGCTGTTTTTT. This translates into CASRLGGTNTGELFF.